This entry is about one T cell receptor (beta chain). This record comes from a study of T cell changes during pregnancy in multiple sclerosis. Data came from immunoSEQ multiplex PCR; TCRdb stores just in-frame clones and leaves some out. Seen here are fewer than 150,000 clones, less than 97% observed once, and the top ten hold roughly 0.44%. CDR1 is SNHLY and CDR2 is FYNNEI in the germline V gene. Losses at the gene ends were 7 bases for V and 3 bases for J; bases not matched to a gene: 5. This CDR3 has 13 residues. The sequence came from a female donor with multiple sclerosis, enrolled in a pregnancy study. The sequencing used peripheral blood, collected after pregnancy. The chain employs TRBV2 and TRBJ2-7, with 8 bases matching TRBD1. The CDR3 coding sequence is TGTGCCAGCACCGAGGGACAGGTCTACGAGCAGTACTTC. Its protein is CASTEGQVYEQYF.